Each of the 2 T cell receptor beta chains below was sequenced from the same sample in a study of CD8 T cells in Susac syndrome. With random hexamers, 0.5 to 1 ug RNA was reverse transcribed. TCRdb re-analysed the immunoSEQ multiplex PCR reads in MiXCR, keeping a single row per CDR3 protein. The profile shows roughly 220,000 distinct CDR3 sequences, about 95% of them singletons. The material sequenced was CD4+ T cells from PBMCs. The receptors were sampled from a human donor with Susac syndrome.

The chain recombines TRBV4-3 with TRBJ2-1, with D possibly being TRBD2 (7 bases). The CDR3 loop spans 20 amino acids. V lost 0 bases, J lost 0 bases, and 21 bases lay in between. CDR1 LGHNA and CDR2 YSLEER come from the germline V gene. For the CDR3, the DNA is TGCGCCAGCAGCCAAGAGTTGAAGGTCGAGGGGGGGAGCTCCTACAATGAGCAGTTCTTC. Its protein product is CASSQELKVEGGSSYNEQFF.

The chain has TRBV20-1 and TRBJ1-2; D possibly corresponds to TRBD1 (5 bases). The CDR3 is 13 residues long. Germline lookup yields CDR1 DFQATT and CDR2 SNEGSKA (reference sequence). V was cut by 6 bases and J by 4 bases, with 15 bases left in between. CDR3 in amino acids: CSADTGYGYGYTF. CDR3 DNA sequence: TGCAGTGCGGACACGGGGTACGGCTATGGCTACACCTTC.